Listed below are T cell receptor beta chains from one sample, sequenced in a study of radiotherapy plus CTLA-4 blockade in lung cancer. Clones were read by immunoSEQ multiplex PCR, and TCRdb kept only the in-frame ones, dropping some. The profile shows about 60,000 clones, 70% to 80% of them singletons. Sequencing was performed on peripheral blood, taken from a patient treated with radiotherapy plus ipilimumab. All receptors come from a human donor with non-small cell lung cancer who had a partial response to radiotherapy plus ipilimumab. Both conserved end residues are part of each CDR3. The D gene is left open where the match is weak. Clone sizes are given selectively: once, few, many, or a class where the clone is expanded.

TRBV5-1	TRBJ1-2	.	TRBD1	CASSLGQGASGYGYTF	TGCGCCAGCAGCTTGGGACAGGGCGCGTCCGGATATGGCTACACCTTC
TRBV6-5	TRBJ1-2	.	.	CASSYSRGGYGYTF	TGTGCCAGCAGTTACTCGAGAGGGGGTTATGGCTACACCTTC
TRBV5-1	TRBJ1-5	.	.	CASSLDNNQPQHF	TGCGCCAGCAGCTTGGACAACAATCAGCCCCAGCATTTT
TRBV10-1	TRBJ1-6	.	.	CASSAQYNSPLHF	TGCGCCAGCAGTGCCCAATATAATTCACCCCTCCACTTT
TRBV5-1	TRBJ1-6	.	TRBD1	CASSRTGAYNSPLHF	TGCGCCAGCAGCCGGACAGGGGCCTATAATTCACCCCTCCACTTT
TRBV4-1	TRBJ2-4	.	TRBD1	CASSQGTGQDIQYF	TGCGCCAGCAGCCAAGGGACAGGTCAAGACATTCAGTACTTC
TRBV10-3	TRBJ2-2	few	TRBD2	CAISESMRGGDGELFF	TGTGCCATCAGTGAGTCGATGCGGGGGGGCGACGGGGAGCTGTTTTTT
TRBV7-8	TRBJ1-2	.	.	CASVFDSYGYTF	TGTGCCAGCGTTTTCGACAGCTATGGCTACACCTTC
TRBV29-1	TRBJ1-4	.	.	CSGSSGSTNEKLFF	TGCAGCGGGTCCTCAGGGTCAACTAATGAAAAACTGTTTTTT
TRBV6-5	TRBJ2-7	.	TRBD1	CASSRYGTGYTEQYF	TGTGCCAGCAGCCGATACGGGACAGGGTATACCGAGCAGTACTTC
TRBV15	TRBJ2-7	.	.	CATSSSGGAFPYEQYF	TGTGCCACCAGCAGTTCGGGGGGCGCATTTCCCTACGAGCAGTACTTC
TRBV5-1	TRBJ2-1	.	.	CASSLAFVSYNEQFF	TGCGCCAGCAGCTTGGCCTTTGTTTCCTACAATGAGCAGTTCTTC
TRBV5-1	TRBJ2-3	.	.	CASSLVGLGGSRADTQYF	TGCGCCAGCAGCTTGGTGGGGTTAGGGGGTTCGCGTGCAGATACGCAGTATTTT
TRBV6-6	TRBJ1-2	.	.	CASSYEEVDYGYTF	TGTGCCAGCAGTTACGAGGAGGTAGACTATGGCTACACCTTC
TRBV19	TRBJ2-1	few	.	CASSMMGGGDYEQFF	TGTGCCAGTAGTATGATGGGGGGGGGCGATTATGAGCAGTTCTTC
TRBV7-6	TRBJ2-3	few	TRBD2	CASSRWTSGGGGDTQYF	TGTGCCAGCAGCCGCTGGACTAGCGGGGGGGGAGGAGATACGCAGTATTTT
TRBV5-6	TRBJ1-3	.	.	CASSLDTGRGHTIYF	TGTGCCAGCAGCTTAGACACAGGGCGTGGGCACACCATATATTTT
TRBV12-1	TRBJ2-7	.	.	CASSFACDSVPYEQYF	TGTGCCAGCAGCTTTGCCTGCGATTCTGTCCCCTACGAGCAGTACTTC
TRBV5-1	TRBJ1-4	.	.	CASTPEGVNEKLFF	TGCGCCAGCACCCCCGAGGGGGTAAATGAAAAACTGTTTTTT
TRBV7-2	TRBJ1-5	.	.	CASSLDTYQPQHF	TGTGCCAGCAGCTTAGACACCTATCAGCCCCAGCATTTT
TRBV6-1	TRBJ1-1	.	.	CASSETTGWGAFF	TGTGCCAGCAGTGAAACTACAGGGTGGGGAGCTTTCTTT
TRBV6-5	TRBJ1-5	.	.	CASGRKMNSNQPQHF	TGTGCCAGCGGCCGAAAGATGAATAGCAATCAGCCCCAGCATTTT
TRBV28	TRBJ2-3	once	.	CASSPPGVADTQYF	TGTGCCAGCAGTCCTCCCGGGGTGGCAGATACGCAGTATTTT
TRBV5-1	TRBJ2-7	.	.	CASTRGRGILSSYEQYF	TGCGCCAGCACGCGCGGGCGAGGGATTCTAAGCTCCTACGAGCAGTACTTC
TRBV29-1	TRBJ1-1	.	TRBD1	CSVLRGPSEAFF	TGCAGCGTTTTAAGGGGGCCAAGTGAAGCTTTCTTT
TRBV15	TRBJ1-5	.	TRBD1	CATRPGQGSQPQHF	TGTGCCACCAGGCCGGGACAGGGTAGTCAGCCCCAGCATTTT
TRBV6-5	TRBJ1-5	once	TRBD1	CASSAGGAGNQPQHF	TGTGCCAGCAGTGCAGGGGGCGCTGGCAATCAGCCCCAGCATTTT
TRBV6-1	TRBJ1-2	.	TRBD1	CASSDGQGNYGYTF	TGTGCCAGCAGTGATGGACAGGGCAACTATGGCTACACCTTC
TRBV2	TRBJ2-3	.	TRBD2	CATSLAGARTDTQYF	TGTGCCACTTCATTAGCGGGGGCCCGCACAGATACGCAGTATTTT
TRBV2	TRBJ2-2	.	.	CASSVVRGTTGELFF	TGTGCCAGCAGTGTAGTCAGGGGAACCACCGGGGAGCTGTTTTTT
TRBV6-1	TRBJ2-3	few	.	CASSERWGGLSTDTQYF	TGTGCCAGCAGTGAACGATGGGGGGGCCTTAGCACAGATACGCAGTATTTT
TRBV7-2	TRBJ1-1	.	.	CASSFGFGYSPSYTEAFF	TGTGCCAGCAGCTTTGGATTTGGCTACAGTCCATCCTACACTGAAGCTTTCTTT
TRBV10-3	TRBJ1-1	medium-sized	.	CAISESSNTEAFF	TGTGCCATCAGTGAGTCCAGTAACACTGAAGCTTTCTTT
TRBV19	TRBJ2-7	.	.	CASSIGQGGYEQYF	TGTGCCAGTAGTATAGGCCAAGGAGGATACGAGCAGTACTTC
TRBV30	TRBJ1-6	.	.	CAWSVGFGGAGNSPLHF	TGTGCCTGGAGTGTAGGTTTCGGGGGGGCAGGGAATTCACCCCTCCACTTT
TRBV20-1	TRBJ2-5	once	.	CSARGKREQYF	TGCAGTGCTAGGGGCAAAAGAGAGCAGTACTTC
TRBV19	TRBJ1-2	.	TRBD1	CASSIRGPGGAGYGYTF	TGTGCCAGTAGTATTCGAGGCCCAGGGGGCGCAGGATATGGCTACACCTTC
TRBV5-6	TRBJ1-1	medium-sized	.	CASSLYRVTEAFF	TGTGCCAGCAGCTTGTACAGGGTCACTGAAGCTTTCTTT
TRBV9	TRBJ2-1	.	.	CASSVSLGQTRPNISSYNEQFF	TGTGCCAGCAGCGTAAGTCTCGGACAGACGAGGCCAAATATTAGCTCCTACAATGAGCAGTTCTTC
TRBV4-3	TRBJ2-3	.	.	CASSPGQRGTDTQYF	TGCGCCAGCAGTCCAGGGCAGCGCGGCACAGATACGCAGTATTTT
TRBV25-1	TRBJ2-3	few	TRBD1	CASSLRDRGADTQYF	TGTGCCAGCAGTCTCCGGGACAGGGGCGCAGATACGCAGTATTTT
TRBV7-9	TRBJ2-1	few	.	CASSLELADEQFF	TGTGCCAGCAGCTTAGAACTAGCCGATGAGCAGTTCTTC
TRBV19	TRBJ2-6	.	TRBD1	CASSIAGQGANVLTF	TGTGCCAGTAGTATAGCGGGACAGGGGGCCAACGTCCTGACTTTC
TRBV10-3	TRBJ2-5	.	.	CAISEGRGEETQYF	TGTGCCATCAGTGAGGGGAGGGGGGAAGAGACCCAGTACTTC
TRBV19	TRBJ1-1	.	TRBD1	CASRPTDRVVNTEAFF	TGTGCCAGTAGACCTACGGACAGGGTCGTGAACACTGAAGCTTTCTTT
TRBV5-6	TRBJ2-7	many	.	CASSLGPRGSEQYF	TGTGCCAGCAGCCTCGGCCCTCGGGGAAGCGAGCAGTACTTC
TRBV6-4	TRBJ1-4	.	TRBD1	CASSEGGAVGEKLSF	TGTGCCAGCAGTGAAGGGGGCGCGGTTGGTGAAAAACTGTCTTTT
TRBV5-6	TRBJ1-2	.	TRBD1	CASSLASGIGRGHGYTF	TGTGCCAGCAGCTTGGCCTCTGGAATAGGCAGGGGGCATGGCTACACCTTC
TRBV5-1	TRBJ2-5	.	TRBD1	CASSQGVGETQYF	TGCGCCAGCTCTCAGGGGGTAGGAGAGACCCAGTACTTC
TRBV9	TRBJ1-3	.	TRBD1	CASSKEGQGIGNTIYF	TGTGCCAGCAGCAAAGAGGGACAGGGGATTGGAAACACCATATATTTT
TRBV7-9	TRBJ1-1	.	.	CASSFAEAFF	TGTGCCAGCAGCTTCGCTGAAGCTTTCTTT
TRBV6-5	TRBJ1-2	.	TRBD1	CASSYDRGSGHGYTF	TGTGCCAGCAGTTACGACAGGGGAAGCGGTCATGGCTACACCTTC
TRBV9	TRBJ2-7	.	TRBD1	CASSVAGTGDYEQYF	TGTGCCAGCAGCGTAGCAGGGACAGGGGACTACGAGCAGTACTTC
TRBV7-8	TRBJ2-7	.	TRBD2	CASSRSGTNLLNSYEQYF	TGTGCCAGCAGTCGTTCCGGGACTAACCTCCTGAATTCCTACGAGCAGTACTTC